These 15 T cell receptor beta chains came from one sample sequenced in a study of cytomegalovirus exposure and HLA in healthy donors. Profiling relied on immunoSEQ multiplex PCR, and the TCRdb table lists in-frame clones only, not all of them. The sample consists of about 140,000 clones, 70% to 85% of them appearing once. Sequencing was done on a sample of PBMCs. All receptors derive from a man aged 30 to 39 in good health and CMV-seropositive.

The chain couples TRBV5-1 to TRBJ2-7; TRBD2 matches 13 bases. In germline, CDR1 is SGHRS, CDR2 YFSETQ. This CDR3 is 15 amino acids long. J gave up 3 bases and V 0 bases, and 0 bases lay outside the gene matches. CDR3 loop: CASSLGLAGGYEQYF. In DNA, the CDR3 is TGCGCCAGCAGCTTGGGACTAGCGGGAGGCTACGAGCAGTACTTC.

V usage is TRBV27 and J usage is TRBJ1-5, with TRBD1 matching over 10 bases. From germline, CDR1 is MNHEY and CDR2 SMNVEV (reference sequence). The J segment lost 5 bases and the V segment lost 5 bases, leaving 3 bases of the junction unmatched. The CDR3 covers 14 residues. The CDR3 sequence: CASSRDRGDQPQHF. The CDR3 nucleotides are TGTGCCAGCAGTAGGGACAGGGGAGATCAGCCCCAGCATTTT.

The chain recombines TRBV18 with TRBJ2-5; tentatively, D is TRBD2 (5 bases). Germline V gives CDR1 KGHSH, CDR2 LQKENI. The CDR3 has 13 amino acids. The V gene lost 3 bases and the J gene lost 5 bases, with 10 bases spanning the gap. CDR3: CASSPDWEETQYF. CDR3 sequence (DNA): TGTGCCAGCTCACCGGATTGGGAGGAGACCCAGTACTTC.

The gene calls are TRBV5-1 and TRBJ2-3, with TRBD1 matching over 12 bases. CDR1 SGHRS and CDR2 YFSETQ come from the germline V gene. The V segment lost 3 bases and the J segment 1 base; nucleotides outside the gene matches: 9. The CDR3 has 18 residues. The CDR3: CASSSGTGGEVGTDTQYF. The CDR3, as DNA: TGCGCCAGCAGCTCCGGGACAGGGGGCGAGGTTGGCACAGATACGCAGTATTTT.

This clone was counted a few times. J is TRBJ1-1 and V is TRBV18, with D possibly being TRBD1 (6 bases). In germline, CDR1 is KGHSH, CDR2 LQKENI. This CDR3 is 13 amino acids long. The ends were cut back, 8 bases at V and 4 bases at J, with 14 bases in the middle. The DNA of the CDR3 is TGTGCCAGCGTCAGGGGTAGGAGCACTGAAGCTTTCTTT. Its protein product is CASVRGRSTEAFF.

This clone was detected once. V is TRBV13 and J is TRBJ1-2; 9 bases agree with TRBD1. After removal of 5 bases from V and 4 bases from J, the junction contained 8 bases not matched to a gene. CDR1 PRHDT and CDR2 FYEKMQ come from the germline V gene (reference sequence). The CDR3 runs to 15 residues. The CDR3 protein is CASSHRDRAPYGYTF. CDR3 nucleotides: TGTGCCAGCAGCCACCGGGACAGGGCCCCCTATGGCTACACCTTC.

CDR3 residues: CASTHGGQGSYGYTF. In DNA, the CDR3 is TGTGCCAGCACCCACGGGGGACAGGGCTCCTATGGCTACACCTTC. J is TRBJ1-2 and V is TRBV27; TRBD1 matches 9 bases. CDR1 and CDR2 from the germline V gene are MNHEY and SMNVEV (reference sequence). The CDR3 covers 15 residues. Unmatched junction bases numbered 10, after V lost 7 bases and J lost 4 bases.

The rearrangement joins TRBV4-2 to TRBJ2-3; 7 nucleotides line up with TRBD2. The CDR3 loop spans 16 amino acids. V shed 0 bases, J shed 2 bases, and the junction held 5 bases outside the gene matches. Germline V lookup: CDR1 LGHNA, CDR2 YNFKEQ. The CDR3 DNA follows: TGTGCCAGCAGCCAAGATGAAGGGGACTACACAGATACGCAGTATTTT. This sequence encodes CASSQDEGDYTDTQYF.

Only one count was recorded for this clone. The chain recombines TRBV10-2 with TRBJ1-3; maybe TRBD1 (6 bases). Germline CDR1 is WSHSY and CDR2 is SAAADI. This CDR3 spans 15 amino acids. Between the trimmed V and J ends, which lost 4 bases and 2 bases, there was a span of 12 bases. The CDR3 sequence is CASSVSSGAGNTIYF. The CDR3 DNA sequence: TGCGCCAGCAGTGTGAGTTCAGGGGCTGGAAACACCATATATTTT.

CDR3 sequence: CATSRDRTGELLAYEQYF. CDR3 DNA sequence: TGTGCCACCAGCAGAGATCGGACAGGTGAACTCCTCGCCTACGAGCAGTACTTC. The chain has TRBV15 and TRBJ2-7, with TRBD1 matching over 7 bases. The CDR3 consists of 18 residues. CDR1 and CDR2 (germline): LNHNV, YYDKDF (reference sequence). V shed 0 bases and J 2 bases; nucleotides not matched to a gene: 13.

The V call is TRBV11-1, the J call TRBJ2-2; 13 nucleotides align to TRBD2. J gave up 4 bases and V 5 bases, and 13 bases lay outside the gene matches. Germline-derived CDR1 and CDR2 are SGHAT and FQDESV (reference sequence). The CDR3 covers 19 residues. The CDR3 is CASSPDPTSGGRSTGELFF. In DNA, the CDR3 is TGTGCCAGCAGCCCTGACCCGACTAGCGGGGGGAGGAGCACCGGGGAGCTGTTTTTT.

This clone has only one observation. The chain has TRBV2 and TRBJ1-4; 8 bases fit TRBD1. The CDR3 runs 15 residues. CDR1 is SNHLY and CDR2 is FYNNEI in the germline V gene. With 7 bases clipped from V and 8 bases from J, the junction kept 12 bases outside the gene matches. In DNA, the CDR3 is TGTGCCAGCAACAATTTCGACAGGGGTCGGGAAAAACTGTTTTTT. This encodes CASNNFDRGREKLFF.

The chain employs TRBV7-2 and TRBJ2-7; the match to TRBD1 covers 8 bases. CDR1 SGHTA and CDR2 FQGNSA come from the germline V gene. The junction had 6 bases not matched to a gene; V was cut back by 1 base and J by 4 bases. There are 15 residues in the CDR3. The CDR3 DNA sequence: TGTGCCAGCAGCTTAGGGGACAGGAGTTCATACGAGCAGTACTTC. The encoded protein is CASSLGDRSSYEQYF.

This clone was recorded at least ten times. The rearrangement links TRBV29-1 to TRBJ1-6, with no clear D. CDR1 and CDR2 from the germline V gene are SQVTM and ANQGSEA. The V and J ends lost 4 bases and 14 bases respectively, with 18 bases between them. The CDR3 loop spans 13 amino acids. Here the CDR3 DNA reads TGCAGCGTTGTAAATCGGCCGGGAGAAGCCCTCCACTTT. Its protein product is CSVVNRPGEALHF.

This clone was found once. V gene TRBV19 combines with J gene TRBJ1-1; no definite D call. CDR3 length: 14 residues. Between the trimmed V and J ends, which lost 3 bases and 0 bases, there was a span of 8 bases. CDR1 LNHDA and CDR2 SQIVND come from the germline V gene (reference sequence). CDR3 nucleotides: TGTGCCAGTAGTATCCAGTCCATGAACACTGAAGCTTTCTTT. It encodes CASSIQSMNTEAFF.